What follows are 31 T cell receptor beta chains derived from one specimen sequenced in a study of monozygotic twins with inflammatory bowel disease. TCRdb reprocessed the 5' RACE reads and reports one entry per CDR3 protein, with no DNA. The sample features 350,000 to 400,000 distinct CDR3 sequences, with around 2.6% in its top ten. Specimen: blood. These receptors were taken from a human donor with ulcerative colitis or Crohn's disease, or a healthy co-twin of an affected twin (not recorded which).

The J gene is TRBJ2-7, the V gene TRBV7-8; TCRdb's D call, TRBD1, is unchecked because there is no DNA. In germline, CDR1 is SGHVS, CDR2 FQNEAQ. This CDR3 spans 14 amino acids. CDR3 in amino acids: CASSPGVYSYEQYF.

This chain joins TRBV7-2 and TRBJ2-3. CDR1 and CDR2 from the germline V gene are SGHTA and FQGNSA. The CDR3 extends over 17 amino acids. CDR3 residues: CASSLGRGLTSTDTQYF. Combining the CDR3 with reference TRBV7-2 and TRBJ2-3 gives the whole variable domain GAGVSQSPSNKVTEKGKDVELRCDPISGHTALYWYRQSLGQGLEFLIYFQGNSAPDKSGLPSDRFSAERTGGSVSTLTIQRTQQEDSAVYLCASSLGRGLTSTDTQYFGPGTRLTVL.

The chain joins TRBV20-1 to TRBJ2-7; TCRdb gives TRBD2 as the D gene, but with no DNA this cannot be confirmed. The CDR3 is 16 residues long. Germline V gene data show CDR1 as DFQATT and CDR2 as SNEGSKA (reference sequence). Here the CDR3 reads CSATRAQPVVHYEQYF.

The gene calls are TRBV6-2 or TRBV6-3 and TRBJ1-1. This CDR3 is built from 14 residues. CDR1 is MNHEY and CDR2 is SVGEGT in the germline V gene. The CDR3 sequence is CASSYRAADTEAFF.

The CDR3 region is CASSQESASGVLGNEKLFF. V is TRBV4-2 and J is TRBJ1-4; TCRdb selects TRBD1, and the lack of DNA leaves this call unchecked. The CDR3 consists of 19 residues. The V gene's germline CDR1 is LGHNA and CDR2 YNFKEQ.

The CDR3: CASSAGFWSSYEQYF. The chain has TRBV5-1 and TRBJ2-7; TCRdb lists TRBD1, though no DNA is available to test this call. Germline V gene data show CDR1 as SGHRS and CDR2 as YFSETQ. The CDR3 runs to 15 residues.

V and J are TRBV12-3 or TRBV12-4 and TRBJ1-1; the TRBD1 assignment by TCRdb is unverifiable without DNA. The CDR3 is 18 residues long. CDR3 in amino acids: CASSFLPRLTGGNTEAFF.

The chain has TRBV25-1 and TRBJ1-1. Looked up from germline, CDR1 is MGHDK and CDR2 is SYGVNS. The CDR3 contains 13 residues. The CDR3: CASSDQGNTEAFF.

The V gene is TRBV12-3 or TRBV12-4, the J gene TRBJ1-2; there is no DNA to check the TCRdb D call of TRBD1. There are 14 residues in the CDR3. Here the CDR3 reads CASRPTGGVSGYTF.

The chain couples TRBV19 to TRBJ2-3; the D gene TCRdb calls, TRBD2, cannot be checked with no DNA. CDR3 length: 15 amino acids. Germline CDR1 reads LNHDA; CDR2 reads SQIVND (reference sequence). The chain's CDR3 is CASSIATSEPDTQYF.

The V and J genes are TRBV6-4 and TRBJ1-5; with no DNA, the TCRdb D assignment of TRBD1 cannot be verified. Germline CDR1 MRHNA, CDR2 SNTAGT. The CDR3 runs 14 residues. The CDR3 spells CASSDGDSNQPQHF.

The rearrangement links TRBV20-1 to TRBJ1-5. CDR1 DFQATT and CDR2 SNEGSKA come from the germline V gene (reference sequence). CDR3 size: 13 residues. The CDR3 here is CSAYKGEDQPQHF.

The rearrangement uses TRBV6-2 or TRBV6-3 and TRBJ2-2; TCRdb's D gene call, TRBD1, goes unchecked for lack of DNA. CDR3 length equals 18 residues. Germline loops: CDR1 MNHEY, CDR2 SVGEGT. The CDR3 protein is CASSYSDRQGLNTGELFF.

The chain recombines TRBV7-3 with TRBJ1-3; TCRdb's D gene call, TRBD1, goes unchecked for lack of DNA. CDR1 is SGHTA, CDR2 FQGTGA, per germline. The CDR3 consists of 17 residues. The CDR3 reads CASSSRGAPDSGNTIYF.

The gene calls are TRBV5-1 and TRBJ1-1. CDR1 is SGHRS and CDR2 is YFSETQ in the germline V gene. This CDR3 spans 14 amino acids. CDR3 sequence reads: CASSLAPANTEAFF.

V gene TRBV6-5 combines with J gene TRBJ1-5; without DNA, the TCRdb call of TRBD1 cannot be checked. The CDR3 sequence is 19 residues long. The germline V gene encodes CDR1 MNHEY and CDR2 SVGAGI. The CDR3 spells CASSYSTPFQGLSNQPQHF.

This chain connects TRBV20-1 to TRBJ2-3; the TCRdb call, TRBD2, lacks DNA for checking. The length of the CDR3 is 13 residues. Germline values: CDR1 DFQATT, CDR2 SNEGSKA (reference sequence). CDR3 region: CSAYSGAYPPQYF.

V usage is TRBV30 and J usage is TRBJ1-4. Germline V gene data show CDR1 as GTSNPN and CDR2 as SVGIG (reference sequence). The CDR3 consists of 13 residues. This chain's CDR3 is CAWSAGGYEKLFF.

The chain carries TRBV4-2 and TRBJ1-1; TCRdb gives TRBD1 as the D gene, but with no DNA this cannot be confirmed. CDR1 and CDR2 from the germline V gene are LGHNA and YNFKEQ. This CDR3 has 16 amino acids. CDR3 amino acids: CASSQAPQGPDTEAFF.

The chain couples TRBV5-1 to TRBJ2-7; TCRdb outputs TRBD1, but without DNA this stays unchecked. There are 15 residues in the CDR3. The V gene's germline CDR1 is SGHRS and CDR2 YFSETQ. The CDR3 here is CASSLEGHPGDEQYF.

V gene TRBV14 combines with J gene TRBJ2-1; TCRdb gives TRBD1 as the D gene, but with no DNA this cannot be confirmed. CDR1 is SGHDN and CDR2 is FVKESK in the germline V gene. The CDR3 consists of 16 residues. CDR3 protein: CASSRLPGASYNEQFF.

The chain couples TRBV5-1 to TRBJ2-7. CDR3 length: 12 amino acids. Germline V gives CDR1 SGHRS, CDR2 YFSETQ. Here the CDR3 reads CASSSTLYEQYF.

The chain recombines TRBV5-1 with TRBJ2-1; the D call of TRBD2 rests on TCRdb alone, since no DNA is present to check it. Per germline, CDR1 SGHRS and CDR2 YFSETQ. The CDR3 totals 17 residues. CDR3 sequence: CASRGRAAQFSYNEQFF.

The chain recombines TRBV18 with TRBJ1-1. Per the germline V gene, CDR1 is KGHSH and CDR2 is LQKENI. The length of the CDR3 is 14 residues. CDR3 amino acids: CASSRVAANTEAFF.

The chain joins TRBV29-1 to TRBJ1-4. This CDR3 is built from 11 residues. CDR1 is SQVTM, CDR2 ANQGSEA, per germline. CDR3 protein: CSVELAGKLFF.

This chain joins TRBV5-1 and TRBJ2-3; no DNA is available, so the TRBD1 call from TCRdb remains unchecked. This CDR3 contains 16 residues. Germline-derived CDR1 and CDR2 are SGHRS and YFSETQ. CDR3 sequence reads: CASSLPSGGATDTQYF.

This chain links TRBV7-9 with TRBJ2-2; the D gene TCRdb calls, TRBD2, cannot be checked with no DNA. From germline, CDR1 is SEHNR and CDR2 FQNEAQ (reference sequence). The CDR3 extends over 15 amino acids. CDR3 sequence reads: CASIRAGAVTGELFF.

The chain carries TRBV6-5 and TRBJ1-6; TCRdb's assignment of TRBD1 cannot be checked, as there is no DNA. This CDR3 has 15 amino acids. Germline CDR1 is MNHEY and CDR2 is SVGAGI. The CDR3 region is CASSYEFLSNSPLHF.

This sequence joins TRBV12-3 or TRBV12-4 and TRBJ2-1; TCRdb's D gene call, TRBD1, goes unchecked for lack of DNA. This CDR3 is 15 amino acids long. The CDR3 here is CASSTTGPSYNEQFF.

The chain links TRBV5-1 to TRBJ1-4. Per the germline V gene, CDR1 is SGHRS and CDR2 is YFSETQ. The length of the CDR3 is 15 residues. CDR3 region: CASSWEGLKNEKLFF. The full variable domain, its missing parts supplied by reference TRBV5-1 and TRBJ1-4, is KAGVTQTPRYLIKTRGQQVTLSCSPISGHRSVSWYQQTPGQGLQFLFEYFSETQRNKGNFPGRFSGRQFSNSRSEMNVSTLELGDSALYLCASSWEGLKNEKLFFGSGTQLSVL.

CDR3: CSARESYKAETQYF. V is TRBV20-1 and J is TRBJ2-5. Germline V lookup: CDR1 DFQATT, CDR2 SNEGSKA (reference sequence). The CDR3 length is 14 residues.